In its sample, the clone carrying this T cell receptor (beta chain) was seen once. The target antigen is unknown. Other nucleotide sequences from this sample produce the same CDR3. Partitioning of CD4+ cells yielded a CD45RA+ naive subset and a CD45RA-negative memory subset. It was at deep level that the assay was run. The table came from immunoSEQ multiplex PCR; TCRdb's copy has only in-frame clones and leaves some out. Counted here are 1.5 million to 1.9 million clones, approximately 98% occurring once; the ten biggest clones make up roughly 0.4%. This sample is part of a study of shared clonotypes between healthy human individuals. Regarding the study as a whole: Sampling covered blood only; tissue repertoires likely differ.

The CDR3 is made up of 14 amino acids. The germline CDR1 and CDR2 sequences are SGDLS and YYNGEE. Trimming cost V 0 bases and J 4 bases, with 11 bases left between them. Sequencing was performed on naive CD4+ T cells sorted from blood. Regarding subset: CD45RA+ positively selected. The TCR originated in a man aged 25-40 years in good health. The gene calls are TRBV9 and TRBJ2-7; D gene unclear. The CDR3: CASSVDEGRYEQYF. The CDR3 DNA is TGTGCCAGCAGCGTAGACGAAGGGCGTTACGAGCAGTACTTC.